The 21 T cell receptor beta chains below were found in one sample sequenced in a study of response to subunit inactivated influenza vaccine. TCRdb called the RT-PCR reads again in MiXCR, with one record for every CDR3 protein. The profile shows around 710,000 distinct CDR3 sequences, approximately 15% of them singletons. The sample here was PBMCs from blood, taken about 14 days before vaccination. The receptors shown here come from a man between 50 and 59 years old who received an inactivated influenza vaccine.

This clonotype was detected a few times. The chain recombines TRBV27 with TRBJ2-5; D call uncertain. Between the trimmed V and J ends, which lost 3 bases and 4 bases, there was a span of 18 bases. The CDR3 consists of 16 residues. CDR1 is MNHEY, CDR2 SMNVEV, per germline (reference sequence). The CDR3 spells CASSLTQRLYLETQYF. Written as DNA, the CDR3 is TGTGCCAGCAGTTTGACCCAAAGGTTGTATTTAGAGACCCAGTACTTC.

V gene TRBV29-1 combines with J gene TRBJ2-7, with D perhaps TRBD1 (5 bases). The CDR3 runs 13 residues. Trimming removed 0 bases from V and 2 bases from J, with 8 bases in between. CDR1 SQVTM and CDR2 ANQGSEA come from the germline V gene. The CDR3 DNA follows: TGCAGCGTTGAAGAAGAGACAGCCTACGAGCAGTACTTC. It codes for CSVEEETAYEQYF.

The chain links TRBV6-5 to TRBJ1-1; D is uncertain. Trimming removed 0 bases at V and 7 bases at J, with 12 bases between. Germline V gene data show CDR1 as MNHEY and CDR2 as SVGAGI. The CDR3 has 14 residues. Here the CDR3 reads CASSYSGSRNEAFF. CDR3 DNA sequence: TGTGCCAGCAGTTACTCGGGGTCGAGGAATGAAGCTTTCTTT.

In this sample, this clonotype turned up many times. The rearrangement uses TRBV12-3 or TRBV12-4 and TRBJ1-5; D possibly corresponds to TRBD1 (6 bases). V dropped 8 bases and J dropped 2 bases, with 16 bases sitting between them. The length of the CDR3 is 15 residues. For the CDR3, the DNA is TGTGCCAGCTCAACACAGGGAGGCGGCAATCAGCCCCAGCATTTT. Encoded protein: CASSTQGGGNQPQHF.

This clonotype was counted a few times. V usage is TRBV7-9 and J usage is TRBJ2-1; D may match TRBD1 or TRBD2 (5 bases each). The CDR3 contains 15 residues. V was trimmed by 5 bases and J by 8 bases, leaving 19 bases between them. The V gene's germline CDR1 is SEHNR and CDR2 FQNEAQ (reference sequence). CDR3 in amino acids: CASSRTWDGVDEQFF. CDR3 DNA sequence: TGTGCCAGCAGCCGTACGTGGGACGGAGTTGATGAGCAGTTCTTC.

This clonotype was counted a few times. The V gene is TRBV7-2, the J gene TRBJ2-1, with TRBD2 identical over 9 bases. CDR1 and CDR2 from the germline V gene are SGHTA and FQGNSA. V shed 2 bases, J shed 3 bases, and the junction held 8 bases outside the gene matches. This CDR3 is 17 amino acids long. CDR3 in amino acids: CASSLNSARGGYNEQFF. Here the CDR3 DNA reads TGTGCCAGCAGCTTAAACTCTGCGCGGGGGGGCTACAATGAGCAGTTCTTC.

This clonotype has just a few counts. This rearrangement joins TRBV7-3 to TRBJ2-6; D uncertain. V shed 6 bases and J shed 2 bases, with 8 bases lying between them. CDR3 length: 14 residues. Germline lookup yields CDR1 SGHTA and CDR2 FQGTGA. CDR3 DNA: TGTGCCAGCAGGGATTCGGCTGGGGCCAACGTCCTGACTTTC. Translating gives CASRDSAGANVLTF. The whole variable domain, filled in from reference TRBV7-3 and TRBJ2-6, reads GAGVSQTPSNKVTEKGKYVELRCDPISGHTALYWYRQSLGQGPEFLIYFQGTGAADDSGLPNDRFFAVRPEGSVSTLKIQRTERGDSAVYLCASRDSAGANVLTFGAGSRLTVL.

The V gene is TRBV2, the J gene TRBJ2-6; possibly TRBD1 for D (6 bases). Germline V gives CDR1 SNHLY, CDR2 FYNNEI. The CDR3 is made up of 13 amino acids. The V end lost 6 bases, the J end lost 5 bases, and 8 bases lay between the germline ends. The CDR3: CASRGDRANVLTF. CDR3 sequence (DNA): TGTGCCAGCAGGGGGGACAGGGCCAACGTCCTGACTTTC.

The chain carries TRBV10-3 and TRBJ1-1; D is uncertain. The CDR3 loop spans 15 amino acids. Trimming shortened V by 7 bases and J by 0 bases, and 15 bases separated the two germline ends. From germline, CDR1 is ENHRY and CDR2 SYGVKD. CDR3 sequence (DNA): TGTGCCATCAAGAAAAGTGATAGGCTGAACACTGAAGCTTTCTTT. Translation gives CAIKKSDRLNTEAFF.

This clonotype appeared a few times. The genes are TRBV20-1 and TRBJ2-2; D unclear. This CDR3 spans 11 amino acids. Trimming stripped 1 base from V and 7 bases from J, with 4 bases between. Germline assignment: CDR1 DFQATT and CDR2 SNEGSKA (reference sequence). CDR3 nucleotide sequence: TGCAGTGCTAGAGTGGACGGGGAGCTGTTTTTT. Protein sequence: CSARVDGELFF.

This clonotype has only a few counts. J is TRBJ2-7 and V is TRBV28, with a possible D match to TRBD1 (5 bases). Trimming stripped 3 bases from V and 5 bases from J, with 8 bases between. Per the germline V gene, CDR1 is MDHEN and CDR2 is SYDVKM. This CDR3 is built from 12 residues. The CDR3 loop reads CASSFRVHEQYF. CDR3 sequence (DNA): TGTGCCAGCAGTTTCAGGGTCCACGAGCAGTACTTC.

This clonotype was seen ten or more times. V gene TRBV29-1 combines with J gene TRBJ2-1; TRBD2 is a possible D gene (6 bases). This CDR3 is 14 amino acids long. V lost 6 bases and J 5 bases, leaving 17 bases between the germline ends. The germline CDR1 and CDR2 sequences are SQVTM and ANQGSEA. The CDR3 sequence: CSVLPGLHDNEQFF. As DNA, the CDR3 is TGCAGCGTGCTCCCGGGACTCCACGACAATGAGCAGTTCTTC.

The rearrangement links TRBV5-6 to TRBJ2-7; 11 bases map to TRBD2. The V gene end was trimmed by 4 bases and the J gene end by 3 bases; junction bases not matched to a gene: 6. This CDR3 has 15 amino acids. CDR1 is SGHDT and CDR2 is YYEEEE in the germline V gene. CDR3 sequence reads: CASSISGGGFYEQYF. The DNA of the CDR3 is TGTGCCAGCAGCATTAGCGGGGGGGGATTCTACGAGCAGTACTTC.

V and J are TRBV19 and TRBJ1-5; 7 bases agree with TRBD1. The V segment lost 10 bases and the J segment 3 bases; nucleotides outside the gene matches: 9. The CDR3 is 14 amino acids. Germline V gene lookup returns CDR1 LNHDA and CDR2 SQIVND (reference sequence). DNA for the CDR3: TGTGCCACCTCAGACAGGGCCTTCAATCAGCCCCAGCATTTT. Its protein product is CATSDRAFNQPQHF.

This clonotype was counted between two and nine times. V gene TRBV7-9 combines with J gene TRBJ2-1; D gene unclear. V gave up 4 bases and J gave up 9 bases, with 10 bases separating them. The germline V gene has CDR1 SEHNR and CDR2 FQNEAQ (reference sequence). CDR3 size: 12 residues. CDR3 sequence: CASSSHSGEQFF. In nucleotides, the CDR3 is TGTGCCAGCAGCTCGCATAGTGGTGAGCAGTTCTTC.

V gene TRBV20-1 combines with J gene TRBJ2-2; 10 nucleotides line up with TRBD2. The V segment lost 4 bases and the J segment 1 base; nucleotides outside the gene matches: 3. The length of the CDR3 is 15 residues. CDR1 is DFQATT and CDR2 is SNEGSKA in the germline V gene (reference sequence). CDR3 coding DNA: TGCAGTGCTACCCCTAGCGGGGGGAACACCGGGGAGCTGTTTTTT. This translates into CSATPSGGNTGELFF.

Ten or more counts support this clonotype. The rearrangement uses TRBV6-2 or TRBV6-3 and TRBJ1-5, with D possibly being TRBD1 (5 bases). Germline CDR1 reads MNHEY; CDR2 reads SVGEGT. Trimming stripped 1 base from V and 10 bases from J, with 14 bases between. This CDR3 region has 14 residues. The CDR3 DNA reads as TGTGCCAGCAGTTACTTGGACAAGGGGCCTCCCCAGCATTTT. Its translation is CASSYLDKGPPQHF.

Only one count was recorded for this clonotype. This chain connects TRBV7-9 to TRBJ2-1; no definite D call. The length of the CDR3 is 12 residues. Germline CDR1 is SEHNR and CDR2 is FQNEAQ (reference sequence). The ends were cut back, 2 bases at V and 6 bases at J, with 5 bases in the middle. Written as DNA, the CDR3 is TGTGCCAGCAGCTTATGGGTCAATGAGCAGTTCTTC. It translates to CASSLWVNEQFF. Complete variable domain (other parts from reference TRBV7-9 and TRBJ2-1): DTGVSQNPRHKITKRGQNVTFRCDPISEHNRLYWYRQTLGQGPEFLTYFQNEAQLEKSRLLSDRFSAERPKGSFSTLEIQRTEQGDSAMYLCASSLWVNEQFFGPGTRLTVL.

This sequence joins TRBV15 and TRBJ1-5; D may be TRBD1 (6 bases). Germline lookup yields CDR1 LNHNV and CDR2 YYDKDF (reference sequence). The CDR3 totals 15 residues. The CDR3 sequence is CAASRDGQSNQPQHF. The CDR3 DNA sequence: TGTGCAGCCAGCAGGGATGGACAGAGCAATCAGCCCCAGCATTTT. Based on the CDR3 plus reference TRBV15 and TRBJ1-5, the full variable domain is DAMVIQNPRYQVTQFGKPVTLSCSQTLNHNVMYWYQQKSSQAPKLLFHYYDKDFNNEADTPDNFQSRRPNTSFCFLDIRSPGLGDTAMYLCAASRDGQSNQPQHFGDGTRLSIL.

This clonotype was detected ten times or more. The chain links TRBV12-3 or TRBV12-4 to TRBJ1-6; tentatively, D is TRBD1 (5 bases). Trimming took off 3 bases at V and 10 bases at J, with 10 bases between the two ends. CDR3 size: 13 residues. The CDR3 nucleotides are TGTGCCAGCAGTTTTCAGGGTAGCTCACCCCTCCACTTT. It yields the protein CASSFQGSSPLHF.

The rearrangement uses TRBV6-2 or TRBV6-3 and TRBJ1-1; 9 nucleotides agree with TRBD1. Per germline, CDR1 MNHEY and CDR2 SVGEGT. The CDR3 consists of 15 residues. Trimming took 2 bases from V and 4 from J; bases not matched to a gene: 5. The CDR3 DNA reads as TGTGCCAGCAGTTACCTGGGGACAGGGACCACTGAAGCTTTCTTT. Translating it yields CASSYLGTGTTEAFF.